This TCR beta chain was profiled in a study of CD8+CD57+ T cells in acquired aplastic anemia. The overall study: Mean yield of DNA from sorted CD4+ and CD8+ cells was roughly 3.1 ug. Study-wide findings and caveats: It was found that roughly 29 CD8+ CDR3 sequences were shared between patients and controls.

This clonotype appeared a few times. Its target is unknown. An expansion of CD8+CD57+ cells by flow cytometry had been shown in patients chosen for sequencing. Therapy had not been given to patients before blood sampling. Genomic DNA, serving as template, underwent TCR beta VDJ and CDR3 profiling. TCRdb passed the reads through MiXCR, listing each CDR3 protein once. This table has about 240,000 distinct CDR3 sequences, around half appearing once. Trimming at V came to 4 bases and at J to 6 bases, leaving 9 bases not matched to a gene. This CDR3 contains 17 residues. In germline, CDR1 is SGDLS, CDR2 YYNGEE.

V and J are TRBV9 and TRBJ1-6; TRBD1 agrees at 11 bases. The sequenced material came from sorted CD4+, CD8+, or CD8+CD57+ T cells (not recorded which) from PBMCs. The TCR originated in a human donor with aplastic anemia. In nucleotides, the CDR3 is TGTGCCAGCAGCTCCAAGCGGGGGACAGGGGGTAATTCACCCCTCCACTTT. Translated: CASSSKRGTGGNSPLHF.